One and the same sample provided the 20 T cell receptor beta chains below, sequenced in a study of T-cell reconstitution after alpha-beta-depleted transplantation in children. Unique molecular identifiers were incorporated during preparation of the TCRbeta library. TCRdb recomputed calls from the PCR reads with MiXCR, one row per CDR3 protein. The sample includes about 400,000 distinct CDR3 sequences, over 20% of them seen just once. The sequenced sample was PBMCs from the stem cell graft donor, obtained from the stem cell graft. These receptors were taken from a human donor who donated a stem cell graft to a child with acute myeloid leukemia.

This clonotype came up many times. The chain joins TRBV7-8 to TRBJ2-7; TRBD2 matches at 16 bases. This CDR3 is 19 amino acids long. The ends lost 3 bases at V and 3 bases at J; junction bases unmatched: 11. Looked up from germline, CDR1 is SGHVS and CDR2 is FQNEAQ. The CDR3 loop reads CASSFNAGTSGRENYEQYF. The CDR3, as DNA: TGTGCCAGCAGCTTTAACGCCGGGACTAGCGGGAGGGAGAACTACGAGCAGTACTTC. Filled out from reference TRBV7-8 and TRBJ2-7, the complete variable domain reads GAGVSQSPRYKVAKRGQDVALRCDPISGHVSLFWYQQALGQGPEFLTYFQNEAQLDKSGLPSDRFFAERPEGSVSTLKIQRTQQEDSAVYLCASSFNAGTSGRENYEQYFGPGTRLTVT.

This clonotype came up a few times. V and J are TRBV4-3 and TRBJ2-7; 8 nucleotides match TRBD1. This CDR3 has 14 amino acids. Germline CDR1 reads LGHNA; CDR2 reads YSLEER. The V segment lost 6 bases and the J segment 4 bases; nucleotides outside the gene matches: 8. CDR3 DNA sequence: TGCGCCAGCAGGGACAGACAGGGGATTTACGAGCAGTACTTC. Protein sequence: CASRDRQGIYEQYF.

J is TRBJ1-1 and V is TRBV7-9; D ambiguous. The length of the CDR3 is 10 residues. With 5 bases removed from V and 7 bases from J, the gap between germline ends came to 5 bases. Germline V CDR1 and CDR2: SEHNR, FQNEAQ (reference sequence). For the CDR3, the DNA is TGTGCCAGCAGCACCTATGAAGCTTTCTTT. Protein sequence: CASSTYEAFF.

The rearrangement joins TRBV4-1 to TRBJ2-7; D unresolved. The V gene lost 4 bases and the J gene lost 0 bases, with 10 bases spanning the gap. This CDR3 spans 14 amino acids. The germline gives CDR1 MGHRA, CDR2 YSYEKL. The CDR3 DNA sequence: TGCGCCAGCAGCCTCGAGCGATTCTCCTACGAGCAGTACTTC. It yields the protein CASSLERFSYEQYF.

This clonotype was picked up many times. In DNA form, the CDR3 reads TGCAGCGTTGAAGAGGGTCAGGGCCCAGATACGCAGTATTTT. Translated: CSVEEGQGPDTQYF. This rearrangement joins TRBV29-1 to TRBJ2-3; D is possibly TRBD1 (5 bases). The germline CDR1 and CDR2 sequences are SQVTM and ANQGSEA. The CDR3 is made up of 14 amino acids. The germline V and J ends were trimmed by 0 bases and 4 bases, with 11 bases remaining between them.

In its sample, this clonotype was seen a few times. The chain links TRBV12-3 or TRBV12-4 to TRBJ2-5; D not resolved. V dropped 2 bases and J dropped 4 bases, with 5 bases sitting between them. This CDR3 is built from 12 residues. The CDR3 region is CASSLFPETQYF. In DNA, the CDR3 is TGTGCCAGCAGTTTATTTCCAGAGACCCAGTACTTC.

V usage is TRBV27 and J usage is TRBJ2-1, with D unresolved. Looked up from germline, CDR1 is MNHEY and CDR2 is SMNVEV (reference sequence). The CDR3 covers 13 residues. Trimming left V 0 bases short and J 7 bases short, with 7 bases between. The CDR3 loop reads CASSLSTGNEQFF. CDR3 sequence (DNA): TGTGCCAGCAGTTTATCGACTGGGAATGAGCAGTTCTTC.

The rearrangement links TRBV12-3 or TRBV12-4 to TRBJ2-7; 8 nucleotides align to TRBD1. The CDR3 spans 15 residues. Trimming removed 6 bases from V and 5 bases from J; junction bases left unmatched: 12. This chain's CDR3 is CASRNQGAPQHEQYF. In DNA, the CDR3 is TGTGCCAGCAGAAACCAGGGGGCACCTCAACACGAGCAGTACTTC.

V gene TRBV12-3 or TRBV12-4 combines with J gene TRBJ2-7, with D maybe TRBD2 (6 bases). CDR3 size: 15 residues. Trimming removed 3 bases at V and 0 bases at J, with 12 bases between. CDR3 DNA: TGTGCCAGCAGTTTCCCGGCGGGAAGCTCCTACGAGCAGTACTTC. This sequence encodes CASSFPAGSSYEQYF.

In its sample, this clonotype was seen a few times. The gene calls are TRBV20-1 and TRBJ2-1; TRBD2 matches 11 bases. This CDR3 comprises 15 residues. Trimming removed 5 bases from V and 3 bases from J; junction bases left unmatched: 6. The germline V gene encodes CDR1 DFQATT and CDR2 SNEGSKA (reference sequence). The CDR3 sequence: CSAYDGTSGYNEQFF. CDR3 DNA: TGCAGTGCTTATGACGGGACTAGCGGCTACAATGAGCAGTTCTTC.

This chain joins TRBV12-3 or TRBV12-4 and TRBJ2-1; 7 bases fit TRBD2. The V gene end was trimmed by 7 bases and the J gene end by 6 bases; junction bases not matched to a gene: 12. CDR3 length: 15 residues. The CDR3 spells CASTARSGLSNEQFF. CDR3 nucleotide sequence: TGTGCCAGCACCGCTCGTAGCGGGTTGAGCAATGAGCAGTTCTTC.

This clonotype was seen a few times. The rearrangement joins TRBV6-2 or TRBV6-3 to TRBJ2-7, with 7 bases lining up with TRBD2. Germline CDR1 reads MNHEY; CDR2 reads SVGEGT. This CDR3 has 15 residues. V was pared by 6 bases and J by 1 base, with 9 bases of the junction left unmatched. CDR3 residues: CASSRSGTPSYEQYF. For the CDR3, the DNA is TGTGCCAGCAGCCGGAGCGGGACCCCTTCCTACGAGCAGTACTTC.

Here the CDR3 DNA reads TGCGCCAGCAGCCCACTAGCGGTAGGGGAGCAGTTCTTC. Protein sequence: CASSPLAVGEQFF. This chain joins TRBV4-1 and TRBJ2-1; 8 bases match TRBD2. The length of the CDR3 is 13 residues. Looked up from germline, CDR1 is MGHRA and CDR2 is YSYEKL. V lost 4 bases, J lost 10 bases, and 6 bases stayed unmatched.

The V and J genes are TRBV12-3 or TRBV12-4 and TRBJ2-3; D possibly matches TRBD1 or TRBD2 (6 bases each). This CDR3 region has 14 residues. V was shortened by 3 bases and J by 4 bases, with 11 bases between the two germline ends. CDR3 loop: CASSFSGAADTQYF. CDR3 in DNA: TGTGCCAGCAGTTTCTCGGGGGCCGCAGATACGCAGTATTTT.

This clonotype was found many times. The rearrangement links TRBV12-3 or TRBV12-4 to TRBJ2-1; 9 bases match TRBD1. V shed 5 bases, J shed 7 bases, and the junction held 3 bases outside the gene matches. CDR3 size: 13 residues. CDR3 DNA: TGTGCCAGCAGTCCGACAGGGGGGAATGAGCAGTTCTTC. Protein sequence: CASSPTGGNEQFF.

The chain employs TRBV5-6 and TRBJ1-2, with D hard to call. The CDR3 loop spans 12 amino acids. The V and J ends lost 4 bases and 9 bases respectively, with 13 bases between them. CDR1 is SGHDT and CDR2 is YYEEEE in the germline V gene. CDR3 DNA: TGTGCCAGCAGCGAAGGACTTTACCGCTACACCTTC. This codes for CASSEGLYRYTF.

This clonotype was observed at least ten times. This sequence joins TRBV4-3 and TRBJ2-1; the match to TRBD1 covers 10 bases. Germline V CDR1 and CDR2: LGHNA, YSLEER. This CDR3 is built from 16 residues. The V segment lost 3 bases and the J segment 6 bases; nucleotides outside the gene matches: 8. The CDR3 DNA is TGCGCCAGCAGCCAGGCTCCCGGGACAGGGGCCAATGAGCAGTTCTTC. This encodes CASSQAPGTGANEQFF.

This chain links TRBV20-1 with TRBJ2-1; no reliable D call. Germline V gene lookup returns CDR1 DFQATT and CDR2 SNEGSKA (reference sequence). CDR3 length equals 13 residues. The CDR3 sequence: CSVYLWHFNEQFF. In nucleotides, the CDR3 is TGCAGCGTTTATCTATGGCACTTTAATGAGCAGTTCTTC.

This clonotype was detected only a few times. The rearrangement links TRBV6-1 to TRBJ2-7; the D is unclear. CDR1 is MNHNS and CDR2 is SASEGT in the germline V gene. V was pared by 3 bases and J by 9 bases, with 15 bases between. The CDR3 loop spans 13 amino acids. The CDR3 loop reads CASSDIGQVRQYF. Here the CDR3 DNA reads TGTGCCAGCAGTGATATTGGCCAGGTTAGGCAGTACTTC.

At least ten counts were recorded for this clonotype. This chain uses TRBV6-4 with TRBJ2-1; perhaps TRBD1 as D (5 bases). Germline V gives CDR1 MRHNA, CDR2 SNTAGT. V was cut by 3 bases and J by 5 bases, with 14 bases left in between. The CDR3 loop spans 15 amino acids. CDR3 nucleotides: TGTGCCAGCAGTGAAACGTGGGGCCCCCACAATGAGCAGTTCTTC. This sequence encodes CASSETWGPHNEQFF.